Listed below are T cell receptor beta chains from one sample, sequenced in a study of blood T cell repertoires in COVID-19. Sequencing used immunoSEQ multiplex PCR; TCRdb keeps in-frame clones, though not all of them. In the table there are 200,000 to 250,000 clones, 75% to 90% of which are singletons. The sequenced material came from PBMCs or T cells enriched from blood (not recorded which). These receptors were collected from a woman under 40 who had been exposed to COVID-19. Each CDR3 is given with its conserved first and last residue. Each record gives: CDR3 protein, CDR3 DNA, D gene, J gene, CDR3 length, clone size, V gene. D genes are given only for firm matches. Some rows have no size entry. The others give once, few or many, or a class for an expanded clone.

CDR3: CASRDTGDYGYTF; DNA: TGTGCCAGCAGGGATACAGGGGACTATGGCTACACCTTC; D: TRBD1; J: TRBJ1-2; length: 13; size: -; V: TRBV6-6
CDR3: CASLYVSSYNSPLHF; DNA: TGTGCCAGCTTGTACGTGAGCTCCTATAATTCACCCCTCCACTTT; D: -; J: TRBJ1-6; length: 15; size: -; V: TRBV2
CDR3: CASSLQRTGFNTGELFF; DNA: TGCGCCAGCAGCTTGCAACGGACAGGGTTTAACACCGGGGAGCTGTTTTTT; D: TRBD1; J: TRBJ2-2; length: 17; size: few; V: TRBV5-1
CDR3: CASSLGLIYNSPLHF; DNA: TGTGCCAGCAGCTTAGGGCTGATCTATAATTCACCCCTCCACTTT; D: -; J: TRBJ1-6; length: 15; size: once; V: TRBV7-2
CDR3: CASGSPAGGGDTYEQYF; DNA: TGTGCTAGTGGTTCCCCGGCGGGCGGGGGGGATACCTACGAGCAGTACTTC; D: TRBD2; J: TRBJ2-7; length: 17; size: -; V: TRBV12-5
CDR3: CAWRRQGALYEQYF; DNA: TGTGCCTGGAGGAGACAGGGGGCTTTATACGAGCAGTACTTC; D: TRBD1; J: TRBJ2-7; length: 14; size: -; V: TRBV30
CDR3: CASSPSGFGYTF; DNA: TGTGCCAGCTCACCCTCGGGGTTTGGCTACACCTTC; D: -; J: TRBJ1-2; length: 12; size: -; V: TRBV18
CDR3: CASSETYRAEQYF; DNA: TGTGCCAGCAGTGAAACCTACAGGGCCGAGCAGTACTTC; D: -; J: TRBJ2-7; length: 13; size: -; V: TRBV6-1
CDR3: CASSLGTVLGGYTF; DNA: TGCGCCAGCAGCTTGGGGACAGTCCTCGGTGGCTACACCTTC; D: -; J: TRBJ1-2; length: 14; size: -; V: TRBV5-1
CDR3: CASSLGTSGGNVQETQYF; DNA: TGCGCCAGCAGCTTGGGGACTAGCGGGGGGAACGTCCAAGAGACCCAGTACTTC; D: TRBD2; J: TRBJ2-5; length: 18; size: -; V: TRBV5-1
CDR3: CASSFADYGYTF; DNA: TGTGCCAGTAGTTTCGCGGACTATGGCTACACCTTC; D: -; J: TRBJ1-2; length: 12; size: -; V: TRBV19
CDR3: CSVVGTSGASYEQYF; DNA: TGCAGCGTCGTCGGGACTAGCGGGGCCAGCTACGAGCAGTACTTC; D: TRBD2; J: TRBJ2-7; length: 15; size: -; V: TRBV29-1
CDR3: CASSIQGAGYGYTF; DNA: TGTGCCAGCAGCATACAGGGGGCCGGTTACGGCTACACCTTC; D: TRBD1; J: TRBJ1-2; length: 14; size: -; V: TRBV11-2
CDR3: CASSVGQGYETQYF; DNA: TGTGCCAGCAGCGTAGGACAGGGTTACGAGACCCAGTACTTC; D: TRBD1; J: TRBJ2-5; length: 14; size: -; V: TRBV9
CDR3: CASSFRDRANSPLHF; DNA: TGTGCCAGCAGCTTCCGGGACAGGGCCAATTCACCCCTCCACTTT; D: TRBD1; J: TRBJ1-6; length: 15; size: -; V: TRBV6-5
CDR3: CASSQDPRGGETQYF; DNA: TGTGCCAGCAGCCAAGATCCCCGAGGAGGGGAGACCCAGTACTTC; D: -; J: TRBJ2-5; length: 15; size: -; V: TRBV4-2
CDR3: CSVGPTETAGYTF; DNA: TGCAGCGTTGGACCAACAGAAACTGCTGGCTACACCTTC; D: -; J: TRBJ1-2; length: 13; size: -; V: TRBV29-1
CDR3: CASSPALADPTDTQYF; DNA: TGTGCCAGCAGCCCCGCACTAGCGGATCCCACAGATACGCAGTATTTT; D: TRBD2; J: TRBJ2-3; length: 16; size: -; V: TRBV4-2
CDR3: CASSRIGGVSYGYTF; DNA: TGTGCCAGCAGTAGAATAGGGGGCGTGAGCTATGGCTACACCTTC; D: TRBD1; J: TRBJ1-2; length: 15; size: -; V: TRBV6-5
CDR3: CASSGQGTSGYTF; DNA: TGCGCCAGCAGCGGGCAGGGGACGAGTGGCTACACCTTC; D: -; J: TRBJ1-2; length: 13; size: -; V: TRBV5-1
CDR3: CSASRAGGAGSNQPQHF; DNA: TGCAGTGCTAGTAGGGCAGGGGGCGCGGGAAGCAATCAGCCCCAGCATTTT; D: TRBD1; J: TRBJ1-5; length: 17; size: -; V: TRBV20-1
CDR3: CASSLPDRPTEAFF; DNA: TGTGCCAGCAGCTTACCAGACAGGCCCACTGAAGCTTTCTTT; D: -; J: TRBJ1-1; length: 14; size: -; V: TRBV11-3
CDR3: CASSQTSGNTIYF; DNA: TGTGCCAGCAGCCAAACTTCCGGAAACACCATATATTTT; D: -; J: TRBJ1-3; length: 13; size: -; V: TRBV3-1/TRBV3-2
CDR3: CASSQDLLGGEVAGYTF; DNA: TGTGCCAGCAGCCAAGATTTATTAGGCGGGGAGGTGGCTGGCTACACCTTC; D: -; J: TRBJ1-2; length: 17; size: -; V: TRBV4-2
CDR3: CASRTTRAAGYTF; DNA: TGTGCCAGCAGGACGACGCGGGCTGCTGGCTACACCTTC; D: -; J: TRBJ1-2; length: 13; size: -; V: TRBV5-6
CDR3: CASSPSGRDYGYTF; DNA: TGTGCCAGCAGCCCCTCCGGCAGGGATTATGGCTACACCTTC; D: -; J: TRBJ1-2; length: 14; size: -; V: TRBV3-1/TRBV3-2
CDR3: CASSYRPAGSAFF; DNA: TGTGCCAGCAGTTACCGCCCCGCGGGCTCAGCTTTCTTT; D: -; J: TRBJ1-1; length: 13; size: -; V: TRBV5-6
CDR3: CASSEFVAGALHTQYF; DNA: TGCGCCAGCAGTGAGTTTGTAGCGGGGGCGCTCCATACGCAGTATTTT; D: TRBD2; J: TRBJ2-3; length: 16; size: -; V: TRBV10-1
CDR3: CATGTGYNTGELFF; DNA: TGTGCCACCGGGACAGGATACAACACCGGGGAGCTGTTTTTT; D: -; J: TRBJ2-2; length: 14; size: once; V: TRBV21-1
CDR3: CASPEEWDGYTF; DNA: TGTGCCAGCCCGGAGGAGTGGGATGGCTACACCTTC; D: -; J: TRBJ1-2; length: 12; size: -; V: TRBV7-9
CDR3: CASSFFGVSGANVLTF; DNA: TGTGCCAGCAGTTTTTTCGGGGTCTCTGGGGCCAACGTCCTGACTTTC; D: -; J: TRBJ2-6; length: 16; size: -; V: TRBV27
CDR3: CASSTPNSLKDSISGNTIYF; DNA: TGTGCCAGCAGCACCCCTAATAGCCTGAAGGACAGCATCTCTGGAAACACCATATATTTT; D: -; J: TRBJ1-3; length: 20; size: few; V: TRBV21-1
CDR3: CSASGGRRDSPLHF; DNA: TGCAGTGCTAGTGGGGGGCGCCGTGATTCACCCCTCCACTTT; D: -; J: TRBJ1-6; length: 14; size: -; V: TRBV20-1
CDR3: CASSLRPGTSGPYNEQFF; DNA: TGTGCCAGCAGTTTACGCCCCGGGACTAGCGGGCCCTACAATGAGCAGTTCTTC; D: TRBD2; J: TRBJ2-1; length: 18; size: -; V: TRBV27
CDR3: CAWSDPIQGDEKLFF; DNA: TGTGCCTGGAGCGACCCAATTCAGGGGGATGAAAAACTGTTTTTT; D: TRBD1; J: TRBJ1-4; length: 15; size: -; V: TRBV30
CDR3: CATGNGQTGPDTDTQYF; DNA: TGTGCCACCGGGAATGGCCAGACAGGTCCTGACACAGATACGCAGTATTTT; D: -; J: TRBJ2-3; length: 17; size: -; V: TRBV10-3
CDR3: CASSQDLGGAWDEQFF; DNA: TGTGCCAGCAGCCAAGATCTAGGGGGGGCCTGGGATGAGCAGTTCTTC; D: -; J: TRBJ2-1; length: 16; size: -; V: TRBV3-1/TRBV3-2
CDR3: CASTVVSQITNQPQHF; DNA: TGTGCCAGTACAGTCGTCTCCCAAATAACGAATCAGCCCCAGCATTTT; D: -; J: TRBJ1-5; length: 16; size: -; V: TRBV19
CDR3: CAIAEYSGNTIYF; DNA: TGTGCCATAGCCGAATACTCTGGAAACACCATATATTTT; D: -; J: TRBJ1-3; length: 13; size: once; V: TRBV10-3
CDR3: CASSPIRGATGELFF; DNA: TGTGCCAGCAGTCCTATCCGGGGGGCTACCGGGGAGCTGTTTTTT; D: -; J: TRBJ2-2; length: 15; size: -; V: TRBV6-5
CDR3: CAWRQPGNSPLHF; DNA: TGTGCCTGGAGGCAACCAGGAAATTCACCCCTCCACTTT; D: -; J: TRBJ1-6; length: 13; size: -; V: TRBV30
CDR3: CASSLQTGTEAFF; DNA: TGCGCCAGCAGCTTGCAGACAGGCACTGAAGCTTTCTTT; D: -; J: TRBJ1-1; length: 13; size: once; V: TRBV5-1
CDR3: CASSPGANYGYTF; DNA: TGTGCCAGCAGCCCAGGGGCTAACTATGGCTACACCTTC; D: -; J: TRBJ1-2; length: 13; size: -; V: TRBV9
CDR3: CASSLTGTSGGLYTGELFF; DNA: TGTGCCAGCAGTTTGACCGGGACTAGCGGGGGGCTCTACACCGGGGAGCTGTTTTTT; D: TRBD2; J: TRBJ2-2; length: 19; size: -; V: TRBV27
CDR3: CSVDPGQGAINYGYTF; DNA: TGCAGCGTGGACCCGGGACAGGGGGCAATTAACTATGGCTACACCTTC; D: TRBD1; J: TRBJ1-2; length: 16; size: once; V: TRBV29-1
CDR3: CASSLEPDEQFF; DNA: TGTGCCAGCAGCTTAGAACCGGATGAGCAGTTCTTC; D: -; J: TRBJ2-1; length: 12; size: -; V: TRBV11-2
CDR3: CASSLHDRRAGELFF; DNA: TGTGCCAGCAGCTTACACGACAGGCGGGCCGGGGAGCTGTTTTTT; D: -; J: TRBJ2-2; length: 15; size: once; V: TRBV4-2
CDR3: CAWSSPGNSYNSPLHF; DNA: TGTGCCTGGAGTTCACCAGGGAACTCCTATAATTCACCCCTCCACTTT; D: -; J: TRBJ1-6; length: 16; size: -; V: TRBV30
CDR3: CATSDHRGLDTGELFF; DNA: TGTGCCACCAGTGATCACAGGGGGCTGGACACCGGGGAGCTGTTTTTT; D: TRBD1; J: TRBJ2-2; length: 16; size: -; V: TRBV24-1
CDR3: CASSLDPSKETQYF; DNA: TGCGCCAGCAGCCTAGATCCGAGTAAAGAGACCCAGTACTTC; D: -; J: TRBJ2-5; length: 14; size: -; V: TRBV5-1
CDR3: CASSRRDRGPYEQYF; DNA: TGCGCCAGCAGTCGCCGGGACAGGGGGCCCTACGAGCAGTACTTC; D: TRBD1; J: TRBJ2-7; length: 15; size: few; V: TRBV5-1
CDR3: CASSIGQETNYGYTF; DNA: TGTGCCAGCAGCATAGGACAGGAGACTAACTATGGCTACACCTTC; D: TRBD1; J: TRBJ1-2; length: 15; size: -; V: TRBV5-6
CDR3: CATRTGDSYEQYF; DNA: TGTGCCACCAGGACAGGAGACTCCTACGAGCAGTACTTC; D: TRBD1; J: TRBJ2-7; length: 13; size: -; V: TRBV2
CDR3: CASRGAGANVLTF; DNA: TGCGCCAGCAGGGGGGCCGGGGCCAACGTCCTGACTTTC; D: -; J: TRBJ2-6; length: 13; size: -; V: TRBV10-2
CDR3: CASSLGQERSGNTIYF; DNA: TGCGCCAGCAGCCTAGGACAGGAGCGCTCTGGAAACACCATATATTTT; D: TRBD1; J: TRBJ1-3; length: 16; size: many; V: TRBV5-1
CDR3: CASSLSKFPQGANYGYTF; DNA: TGTGCCAGCAGTTTATCTAAGTTCCCACAGGGAGCTAACTATGGCTACACCTTC; D: -; J: TRBJ1-2; length: 18; size: -; V: TRBV27